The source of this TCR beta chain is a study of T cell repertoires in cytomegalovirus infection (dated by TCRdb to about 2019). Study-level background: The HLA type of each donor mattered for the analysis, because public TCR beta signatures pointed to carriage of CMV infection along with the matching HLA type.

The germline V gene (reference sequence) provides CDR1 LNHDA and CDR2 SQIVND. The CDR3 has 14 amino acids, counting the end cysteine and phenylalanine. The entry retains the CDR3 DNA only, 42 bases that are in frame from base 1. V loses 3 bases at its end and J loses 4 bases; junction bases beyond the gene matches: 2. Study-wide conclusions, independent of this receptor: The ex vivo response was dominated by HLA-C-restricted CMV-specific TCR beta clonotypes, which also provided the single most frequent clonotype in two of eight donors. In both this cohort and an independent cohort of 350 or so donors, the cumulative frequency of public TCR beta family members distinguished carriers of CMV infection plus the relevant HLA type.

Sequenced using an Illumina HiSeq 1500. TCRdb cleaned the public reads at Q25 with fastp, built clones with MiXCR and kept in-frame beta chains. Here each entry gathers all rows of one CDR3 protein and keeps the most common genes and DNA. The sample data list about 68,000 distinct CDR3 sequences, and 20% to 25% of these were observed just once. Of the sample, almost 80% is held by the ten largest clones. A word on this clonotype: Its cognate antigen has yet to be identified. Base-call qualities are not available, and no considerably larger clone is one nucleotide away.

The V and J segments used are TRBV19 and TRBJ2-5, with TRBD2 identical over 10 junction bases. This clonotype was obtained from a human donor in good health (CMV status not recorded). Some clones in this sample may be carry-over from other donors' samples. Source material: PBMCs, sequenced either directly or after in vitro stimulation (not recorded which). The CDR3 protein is CASSIRTSGETQYF. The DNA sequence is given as TGTGCCAGTAGTATTCGGACTAGCGGAGAGACCCAGTACTTC.